The clone carrying this TCR beta chain was recorded once. Per germline, CDR1 ENHRY and CDR2 SYGVKD. The CDR3 totals 18 residues. The junction had 17 bases not matched to a gene; V was cut back by 8 bases and J by 0 bases. This entry comes from a study of blood T cell repertoires in COVID-19. Study at large: Acute-phase and convalescent COVID-19 samples originated in the United States, Italy and Spain.

TCRdb's copy holds only in-frame clones and misses some; the assay was immunoSEQ multiplex PCR. The table lists some 270,000 clones, over 80% of them singletons. Exposed enrollees encountered a COVID-19 case at some point within 2 weeks before study entry. The sample comprised PBMCs or T cells enriched from blood (not recorded which). The rearrangement links TRBV10-3 to TRBJ2-5; the match to TRBD1 covers 8 bases. The clonotype was recovered from a woman aged 40 to 50 who had been exposed to COVID-19. CDR3 sequence: CAIRGRDRQFRDQETQYF. The CDR3 coding sequence is TGTGCCATCCGGGGGCGGGACAGGCAATTCAGGGACCAAGAGACCCAGTACTTC.